The entry that follows covers one T cell receptor (beta chain) sequence. Its antigen remains unidentified. Primers: 60 Vbeta forward and 13 Jbeta reverse. Some clones are missing from TCRdb's copy, which holds only in-frame ones; the method was immunoSEQ multiplex PCR. The data show 110,000 or so clones, more than 60% seen once. This specimen belongs to a study of cytomegalovirus exposure and HLA in healthy donors. Study-level background: HLA-typed donors were the source of around 77 million unique TCRs held in an early data release. General study points: In a later analysis, compared with equally common non-associated chains, HLA-associated beta chains were more expanded.

CDR1 is SQVTM and CDR2 is ANQGSEA in the germline V gene. CDR3 length equals 13 residues. J was trimmed by 4 bases and V by 2 bases; bases with no gene match: 4. The gene calls are TRBV29-1 and TRBJ1-2; 7 positions match TRBD1. This sequence originates from a female donor in good health and CMV-seronegative. Material for sequencing was PBMCs. CDR3 sequence: CSVEIQGFYGYTF. The CDR3 DNA is TGCAGCGTTGAAATACAGGGGTTCTATGGCTACACCTTC.